This T cell receptor (beta chain) originates from a study of OX40 agonist ivuxolimab in advanced cancers. Study-level background: Ivuxolimab was an agonistic, fully human IgG2 monoclonal antibody directed against OX40 (CD134), a costimulatory receptor. Of the roughly 54 patients in dose escalation, 19 had hepatocellular carcinoma, approximately 15 had melanoma, 9 had renal cell carcinoma and 9 had head and neck cancer. Peripheral TCRbeta sequencing aimed to test whether ivuxolimab altered TCR sequence diversity and caused clonal T-cell expansion. Intravenous ivuxolimab was administered to patients every 2 weeks at six dose levels: 0.01, 0.1, 0.3, 1.5, 3 and 10 mg/kg. The paper describes the monotherapy dose-escalation part (N of about 47 patients) of the phase I trial of ivuxolimab. In the dose-escalation cohort, roughly 80% of patients were male, and the mean age was roughly 60 years, with a range of roughly 20 to 80. Patients were allowed to have had prior anti-PD-1, anti-PD-L1 or anti-CTLA-4 therapy, and less than 45% of the dose-escalation patients had previously received checkpoint inhibitors. Partial responses occurred in three dose-escalation patients: two with cutaneous melanoma and one with hepatocellular carcinoma. The paper as a whole reports these results and caveats: Low levels of normalized T-cell clonal expansion were also seen in some nonresponding patients. On average, CD8+ T cells showed more expanded clones than CD4+ T cells after ivuxolimab. At doses of 0.1 to 3.0 mg/kg, clonal expansion of both CD4+ and CD8+ blood T cells was observed from baseline to week 6. The antigen specificity of the clonally expanded peripheral T cells was not determined. In partial responders in the 0.1-3.0 mg/kg groups, normalized peripheral clonal expansion was found to be among the lowest, especially among CD8+ T cells.

This clone appeared once. Its antigen is still unknown. Base quality data are lacking; no much larger clone is found one base away. The trial excluded patients who had a history of autoimmune disease or were on systemic immunosuppression. Peripheral blood for TCR sequencing was collected from all dose cohorts at baseline, on cycle 4 day 1, and on cycle 7 day 1. The samples were taken from a phase I, first-in-human, multicenter, open-label dose-escalation trial of ivuxolimab. Adults with locally advanced or metastatic head and neck squamous cell, hepatocellular, melanoma or renal cell carcinoma were enrolled in the trial. CD4+ and CD8+ T cells were sorted separately from peripheral blood before TCR sequencing. Genomic DNA was isolated from the sorted cells so that the TCRbeta CDR3 region could be sequenced. The immunoSEQ Assay was used for sequencing of TCRbeta CDR3 regions. The clones in this table, taken by TCRdb from immuneACCESS, are in-frame only. Not every clone is retained; where verified, under half of the shortfall comes from an unresolved V gene, and the cause of the rest is unknown. In all, the sample holds around 31,000 clones, and 86% of those were seen once. The ten largest clones add up to approximately 31% of the sample.

V is cut by 3 bases and J by 4 bases, and the space between the germline ends is 15 bases. Reading the germline V gene (reference sequence) gives CDR1 LNHDA and CDR2 SQIVND. The CDR3 runs 16 residues from the cysteine to the phenylalanine. Just the 48-base CDR3 DNA is kept, in frame starting at base 1. The sequence is built from TRBV19 and TRBJ1-4, and the D gene may be TRBD1, 5 bases matching. The clonotype comes from an adult with an advanced solid tumor such as melanoma, head and neck, liver or kidney cancer. This sample comprised CD4+ or CD8+ T cells sorted from blood, obtained in a trial of the OX40 agonist ivuxolimab. The DNA sequence is TGTGCCAGTAGTATCGGTGGCACAGGACTTAATGAAAAACTGTTTTTT. This encodes CASSIGGTGLNEKLFF.